This entry is about one TCR beta chain. Its target is not known. V was cut by 3 bases and J by 15 bases, with 12 bases left in between. The V gene's germline CDR1 is MNHNS and CDR2 SASEGT. CDR3 length equals 11 residues. These data are taken from a study of PD-L1 blockade in urothelial cancer. Notes on the study in general: Tumor-associated clones in the blood of durable-benefit patients grew more at 3 weeks.

Profiling relied on immunoSEQ multiplex PCR, and the TCRdb table lists in-frame clones only, not all of them. In the table there are 56,000 or so clones, around 84% of which are singletons. Sample: PBMCs, taken around atezolizumab (anti-PD-L1) treatment. The V call is TRBV6-1, the J call TRBJ2-1, with D hard to call. This clonotype originated in a middle-aged man with urothelial cancer. The CDR3 DNA is TGTGCCAGCAGTGACAAGTTCGAACTGTTCTTC. It encodes CASSDKFELFF.